This T cell receptor (beta chain) appears in the sequencing data of a study of blood T cells in healthy people across ages. The authors ran a second PCR of about 7 to 12 cycles using a sample-barcoded 5' primer and a J-beta primer mix. TCRdb called the 5' RACE reads again in MiXCR, with one record for every CDR3 protein. In the table there are 1.5 million to 2 million distinct CDR3 sequences, roughly 52% of which are singletons. Details on this clonotype: No antigen is known for it.

Study outcomes and limitations: In the absence of known donor CMV status, changes in expanded clonotypes were possibly confounded. Roughly linear age-related decline in beta diversity appeared, significant by age around 42.

With each sample, at least 5 micrograms of total RNA were extracted. Sequencing used blood. The sequence was collected from a woman between 35 and 50 years old in good health.

DNA of the CDR3: TGTGCCAGCAGCCTCACGACCGCGGGACAGGGCTCCTACGAGCAGTACTTC. It encodes CASSLTTAGQGSYEQYF. The rearrangement joins TRBV6-1 to TRBJ2-7; 9 bases map to TRBD1. This CDR3 region has 17 residues. With 6 bases clipped from V and 0 bases from J, the junction kept 12 bases outside the gene matches. Germline loops: CDR1 MNHNS, CDR2 SASEGT.